A selection of T cell receptor beta chains follows, all from one sample in a study of shared clonotypes between healthy human individuals. Assay used: immunoSEQ multiplex PCR; TCRdb lists only in-frame clones, some missing. The data hold about 2.2 million clones, with just over 90% observed a single time. Sequenced: naive CD8+ T cells from PBMCs. Receptors originate from a man aged 18 to 35 in good health. Some clones in this sample may be carry-over from other donors' samples. Both conserved end residues are part of each CDR3. A D gene is named only where the DNA matches it firmly. Not every row has a clone size; where given, it reads once, few, many or a size class.

v_gene	abundance	j_gene	d_gene	CDR3nt	CDR3aa
TRBV28	once	TRBJ1-5	NA	TGTGCCAGCAGTTTATTGGGGGGCGAGAGCAATCAGCCCCAGCATTTT	CASSLLGGESNQPQHF
TRBV9	NA	TRBJ2-2	TRBD2	TGTGCCAGCACGGCGGGGGGTCGGGAGCTGTTTTTT	CASTAGGRELFF
TRBV10-3	NA	TRBJ2-3	TRBD2	TGTGCCATCAGTGAGTCGGGGAGCGGGAGGGCCTCCAGCACAGATACGCAGTATTTT	CAISESGSGRASSTDTQYF
TRBV19	NA	TRBJ2-7	NA	TGTGCCAGTAGTATAGACAGTATCTACGAGCAGTACTTC	CASSIDSIYEQYF
TRBV7-9	once	TRBJ2-3	NA	TGTGCCAGCAGCCGTTTGGAGGGAGCGACAGATACGCAGTATTTT	CASSRLEGATDTQYF
TRBV5-6	NA	TRBJ2-7	NA	TGTGCCAGCAGCTTGGCCGGGGTCAGCCAGACCTACGAGCAGTACTTC	CASSLAGVSQTYEQYF
TRBV28	once	TRBJ1-5	TRBD1	TGTGCCAGCAGTCCAGGGACAGGGGCTCATCAGCCCCAGCATTTT	CASSPGTGAHQPQHF
TRBV7-9	NA	TRBJ2-3	TRBD2	TGTGCCAGCAGCTCCCCTAGCGGGGAGAGCACAGATACGCAGTATTTT	CASSSPSGESTDTQYF
TRBV9	NA	TRBJ1-2	TRBD1	TGTGCCAGCAGCGGCGGGACAGGTACCGGCTACACCTTC	CASSGGTGTGYTF
TRBV29-1	NA	TRBJ1-3	NA	TGCAGCGTTATAGGAGGTAGCTCTGGAAACACCATATATTTT	CSVIGGSSGNTIYF
TRBV7-9	NA	TRBJ1-1	TRBD1	TGTGCCAGCAGCCGCCTCCCGGACAGGGATACTGAAGCTTTCTTT	CASSRLPDRDTEAFF
TRBV27	NA	TRBJ1-2	NA	TGTGCCAGCAGTTTATCCTCGGGGGCGCCCGGCTACACCTTC	CASSLSSGAPGYTF
TRBV5-4	NA	TRBJ2-3	NA	TGTGCCAGCAGCTTGGCGGCTGTCCGTCCCCGCACAGATACGCAGTATTTT	CASSLAAVRPRTDTQYF
TRBV7-2	once	TRBJ2-7	TRBD1	TGTGCCAGCAGCGACCGACAGGGAGTTTCCTACGAGCAGTACTTC	CASSDRQGVSYEQYF
TRBV4-1	once	TRBJ2-1	NA	TGCGCCAGCAGCCACTTAGAGACGGGGCATGAGCAGTTCTTC	CASSHLETGHEQFF
TRBV7-9	NA	TRBJ2-2	TRBD2	TGTGCCAGCAGCTTAGCGCGAGCTAGCGGAGTCGGGGAGCTGTTTTTT	CASSLARASGVGELFF
TRBV7-9	once	TRBJ2-2	NA	TGTGCCAGCATCCTCCCAGGGCCCGGAGGCCGGGAGCTGTTTTTT	CASILPGPGGRELFF
TRBV15	NA	TRBJ2-5	TRBD2	TGTGCCACCAGTCGGACTAGCGGGACCAAAGAGACCCAGTACTTC	CATSRTSGTKETQYF
TRBV13	NA	TRBJ2-2	TRBD2	TGTGCCAGCAGCCCCGGTCGGGGGGTCGGGGAGCTGTTTTTT	CASSPGRGVGELFF
TRBV5-3	NA	TRBJ1-1	NA	TGTGCCAGAAGCCTGGGAGGAAGGGCTGAAGCTTTCTTT	CARSLGGRAEAFF
TRBV9	NA	TRBJ2-2	TRBD2	TGTGCCAGCAGCGTAGTGGGGACTAGCGCTTCGAGCACCGGGGAGCTGTTTTTT	CASSVVGTSASSTGELFF
TRBV27	NA	TRBJ2-1	TRBD2	TGTGCCAGCAGTCCACGCCCCCCGGGACTAGCGGGACCACCGCAGTTCTTC	CASSPRPPGLAGPPQFF
TRBV30	NA	TRBJ2-7	NA	TGTGCCTGGAGTGTGGGCAGGGGGGCCTACGAGCAGTACTTC	CAWSVGRGAYEQYF
TRBV7-6	NA	TRBJ1-1	NA	TGTGCCAGCAGCTCCAGGGATTACGAAGCTTTCTTT	CASSSRDYEAFF
TRBV6-5	once	TRBJ2-7	NA	TGTGCCAGCAACGAGGGAGGTATTCAGTACGAGCAGTACTTC	CASNEGGIQYEQYF
TRBV27	NA	TRBJ1-5	NA	TGTGCCAGCAGTTTATCGACGGGGGGCAATCAGCCCCAGCATTTT	CASSLSTGGNQPQHF
TRBV4-3	NA	TRBJ2-3	NA	TGCGCCAGCAGCCACGGACCAGATACGCAGTATTTT	CASSHGPDTQYF
TRBV11-3	NA	TRBJ2-1	NA	TGTGCCAGCAGCTCCGATTCCCGGGACCCGCAGTTCTTC	CASSSDSRDPQFF
TRBV7-9	NA	TRBJ2-7	NA	TGTGCCAGCAGCTCCTTACCCTCCGGGACAAACTCCTACGAGCAGTACTTC	CASSSLPSGTNSYEQYF
TRBV7-6	NA	TRBJ2-7	TRBD2	TGTGCCAGCAGCTTAACCGGGGGTAGCGGGAGTTGGGAGCAGTACTTC	CASSLTGGSGSWEQYF
TRBV30	NA	TRBJ1-1	NA	TGTGCCTGGAGTGAGACTTATTATGAAGCTTTCTTT	CAWSETYYEAFF
TRBV13	few	TRBJ1-1	TRBD1	TGTGCCAGCAGAGCCACAGGGGCTGAAGCTTTCTTT	CASRATGAEAFF
TRBV5-1	NA	TRBJ2-7	NA	TGCGCCAGCAGCTTGGGGGGACGAAACGAGCAGTACTTC	CASSLGGRNEQYF
TRBV7-9	NA	TRBJ1-3	NA	TGTGCCAGCAGCTTCCCCCAGGAGGCTGGAAACACCATATATTTT	CASSFPQEAGNTIYF
TRBV4-1	NA	TRBJ2-5	NA	TGCGCCAGCAGCCCGAATATAAGGAGGCAAGAGACCCAGTACTTC	CASSPNIRRQETQYF
TRBV27	NA	TRBJ2-2	NA	TGTGCCAGCGGTGGGGAATTCACCGGGGAGCTGTTTTTT	CASGGEFTGELFF
TRBV29-1	NA	TRBJ2-1	NA	TGCAGCGTCAAGGGGCAGGCCAACTCCTACAATGAGCAGTTCTTC	CSVKGQANSYNEQFF
TRBV9	NA	TRBJ2-1	TRBD2	TGTGCCAGCAGCGTAGGCGGGAGTAGCTATGAGCAGTTCTTC	CASSVGGSSYEQFF
TRBV7-9	NA	TRBJ2-5	NA	TGTGCCAGCAGCTTACTGAGTCGAGGACAAGAGACCCAGTACTTC	CASSLLSRGQETQYF
TRBV18	NA	TRBJ2-2	NA	TGTGCCAGCTCGTCGACCCTCGGGCATTTCACCGGGGAGCTGTTTTTT	CASSSTLGHFTGELFF
TRBV5-1	NA	TRBJ2-7	TRBD2	TGCGCCAGCAGCTTGGCGCGTCTAGCGGGACAAAACGAGCAGTACTTC	CASSLARLAGQNEQYF
TRBV7-3	NA	TRBJ2-3	NA	TGTGCCAGCAGCTTTCTTGGAGGAGGAACAGATACGCAGTATTTT	CASSFLGGGTDTQYF
TRBV7-6	NA	TRBJ1-4	TRBD1	TGTGCCAGCAGCTTAGGGACAGGGAAGGCGGAAAAACTGTTTTTT	CASSLGTGKAEKLFF
TRBV4-1	few	TRBJ1-1	NA	TGCGCCAGCAGCCCCCTGGGGCGGGCGGAAGCTTTCTTT	CASSPLGRAEAFF
TRBV27	NA	TRBJ2-2	TRBD1	TGTGCCAGCAGTTTTTGGGGGACAGGGTTTTCGAACACCGGGGAGCTGTTTTTT	CASSFWGTGFSNTGELFF
TRBV18	NA	TRBJ2-7	NA	TGTGCCAGCTCACCACCGGGCCTATCGGGGGTCTCCTACGAGCAGTACTTC	CASSPPGLSGVSYEQYF
TRBV5-1	once	TRBJ1-1	NA	TGCGCCAGCAGCTTGGCGGTGGCTCCGAACACTGAAGCTTTCTTT	CASSLAVAPNTEAFF
TRBV5-6	NA	TRBJ2-4	NA	TGTGCCAGCAGCTCCGGCCCTTTAATAGGGGGAGGGTACATTCAGTACTTC	CASSSGPLIGGGYIQYF
TRBV28	NA	TRBJ2-7	NA	TGTGCCAGCACCCCCGGTCCTTGGAGCTCCTACGAGCAGTACTTC	CASTPGPWSSYEQYF
TRBV29-1	NA	TRBJ1-5	TRBD1	TGCAGTGTTCTGGACCGGGACAGGGAAGGCCAGCCCCAGCATTTT	CSVLDRDREGQPQHF
TRBV5-1	NA	TRBJ1-2	NA	TGCGCCAGCAGCAGCGATCCGGGGGGCTACACCTTC	CASSSDPGGYTF
TRBV2	NA	TRBJ2-7	TRBD2	TGTGCCAGCAGTGTTCTAGCGGGAGACGAGCAGTACTTC	CASSVLAGDEQYF
TRBV15	NA	TRBJ2-7	NA	TGTGCCACCAGCCCCCGGCAGAGTGCCTACGAGCAGTACTTC	CATSPRQSAYEQYF
TRBV4-1	NA	TRBJ2-7	NA	TGCGCCAGCAGCCAAGATAGGAGGTACGAGCAGTACTTC	CASSQDRRYEQYF